The entry below gives a single T cell receptor beta chain sequence along with its context. Trimming cost V 5 bases and J 6 bases; bases outside gene matches: 3. The CDR3 has 11 residues. In germline, CDR1 is DFQATT, CDR2 SNEGSKA (reference sequence). The data belong to a study of blood T cell repertoires in COVID-19. Profiling relied on immunoSEQ multiplex PCR, and the TCRdb table lists in-frame clones only, not all of them. The sample includes about 100,000 clones, less than 90% of them seen just once. This TCR derives from a man aged 70 or older with active or convalescent COVID-19. The sample taken for sequencing was peripheral blood. This chain joins TRBV20-1 and TRBJ1-1; 7 bases map to TRBD1. The CDR3 here is CSALDRSEAFF. The DNA of the CDR3 is TGCAGTGCTTTGGACAGGTCTGAAGCTTTCTTT.